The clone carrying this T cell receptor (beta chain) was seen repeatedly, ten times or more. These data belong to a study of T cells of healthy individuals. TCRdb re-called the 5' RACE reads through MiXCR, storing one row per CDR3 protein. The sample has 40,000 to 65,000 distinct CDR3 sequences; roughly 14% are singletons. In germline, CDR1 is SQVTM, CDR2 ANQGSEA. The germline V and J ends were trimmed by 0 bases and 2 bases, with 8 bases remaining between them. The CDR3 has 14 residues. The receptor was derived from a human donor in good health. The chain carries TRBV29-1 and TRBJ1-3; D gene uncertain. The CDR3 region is CSVEDGRAGNTIYF. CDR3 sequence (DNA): TGCAGCGTTGAAGATGGAAGGGCTGGAAACACCATATATTTT.